These 27 T cell receptor beta chains originate from one sample sequenced in a study of blood T cells in healthy people across ages (dated by TCRdb to the mid-2010s). The library was prepared using 5' RACE. Sequencing was performed on an Illumina HiSeq 2500. A second PCR of about 6 to 12 cycles was run with a J-beta primer mix and a sample-barcoded 5' primer. The public reads were run again by TCRdb, first through fastp at Q25 and then through MiXCR, and only productive beta chains were kept. Identical CDR3 protein sequences are pooled into one entry, listed with their most common genes and DNA. In this sample the table shows more than 1,000,000 distinct CDR3 sequences, roughly a quarter of which occur a single time. The ten largest clonotypes hold approximately 0.75% of the sample. This sample was shared with a second study, whose subject was T cells of mothers and their children.

Sequenced material: blood. Receptors were obtained from a girl aged 2-10 years in good health.

This clonotype appeared many times. The CDR3 loop is CASSQLTGKYEQYF. CDR3 sequence (DNA): TGCGCCAGCAGCCAACTGACAGGAAAATACGAGCAGTACTTC. The chain couples TRBV4-3 to TRBJ2-7, with a tentative D call TRBD1 (6 bases). This CDR3 region has 14 residues. Trimming shortened V by 2 bases and J by 4 bases, and 12 bases separated the two germline ends. Germline-derived CDR1 and CDR2 are LGHNA and YSLEER.

CDR3 in DNA: TGCGCCAGCAGCCAAGTTGACGACGGGGAGCTGTTTTTT. Protein sequence: CASSQVDDGELFF. The J gene is TRBJ2-2, the V gene TRBV4-1, with D unclear. Germline values: CDR1 MGHRA, CDR2 YSYEKL. The ends were cut back, 1 base at V and 7 bases at J, with 7 bases in the middle. The CDR3 is made up of 13 amino acids.

This clonotype was seen a few times. The chain links TRBV3-1 to TRBJ2-2; D remains ambiguous. CDR1 and CDR2 from the germline V gene are LGHDT and YNNKEL (reference sequence). V was shortened by 9 bases and J by 5 bases, with 13 bases between the two germline ends. The CDR3 runs to 13 residues. CDR3 region: CASQVGWTGELFF. The CDR3 DNA reads TGTGCCAGTCAGGTGGGTTGGACCGGGGAGCTGTTTTTT.

The V gene is TRBV7-2, the J gene TRBJ2-5; TRBD1 might be the D (6 bases). Germline CDR1 reads SGHTA; CDR2 reads FQGNSA. V was trimmed by 1 base and J by 4 bases, leaving 16 bases between them. The CDR3 is made up of 16 amino acids. The CDR3, as DNA: TGTGCCAGCAGCTTAGTAGGGACGAGGGGGTTAGAGACCCAGTACTTC. It translates to CASSLVGTRGLETQYF.

The chain is built from TRBV20-1 and TRBJ2-5; no definite D call. There are 10 residues in the CDR3. Germline V lookup: CDR1 DFQATT, CDR2 SNEGSKA (reference sequence). The V end was cut by 6 bases, the J end by 11 bases, with 13 bases between. As DNA, the CDR3 is TGCAGTGCGTGGGGTGAGGAGCAGTACTTC. It is translated as CSAWGEEQYF.

This clonotype occurred many times. The CDR3 reads CSVELGLENIQYF. The CDR3 DNA reads as TGCAGCGTTGAATTGGGTTTAGAAAACATTCAGTACTTC. The V call is TRBV29-1, the J call TRBJ2-4; D ambiguous. The CDR3 loop spans 13 amino acids. Trimming shortened V by 2 bases and J by 5 bases, and 10 bases separated the two germline ends. CDR1 SQVTM and CDR2 ANQGSEA come from the germline V gene. Based on the CDR3 plus reference TRBV29-1 and TRBJ2-4, the full variable domain is SAVISQKPSRDICQRGTSLTIQCQVDSQVTMMFWYRQQPGQSLTLIATANQGSEATYESGFVIDKFPISRPNLTFSTLTVSNMSPEDSSIYLCSVELGLENIQYFGAGTRLSVL.

V and J are TRBV15 and TRBJ2-4; 7 bases are a match to TRBD1. CDR1 and CDR2 (germline): LNHNV, YYDKDF (reference sequence). The length of the CDR3 is 19 residues. V lost 3 bases to trimming and J lost 9 bases; unmatched junction nucleotides: 23. CDR3: CATSSLKDRWLPHHIIQYF. CDR3 in DNA: TGTGCCACCAGCAGTCTCAAGGACAGGTGGCTACCCCATCATATCATTCAGTACTTC.

V gene TRBV6-6 combines with J gene TRBJ2-4; TRBD2 matches 11 bases. The CDR3 contains 14 residues. In germline, CDR1 is MNHNY, CDR2 SVGAGI (reference sequence). Germline trimming cut 5 bases from V and 8 bases from J; bases unmatched to any gene: 5. CDR3 sequence: CASSIAGGPDIQYF. The DNA of the CDR3 is TGTGCCAGCAGTATAGCGGGGGGGCCAGACATTCAGTACTTC.

This clonotype appeared a few times. The rearrangement links TRBV20-1 to TRBJ2-1; 10 bases match TRBD2. Trimming cost V 3 bases and J 7 bases; bases outside gene matches: 6. The CDR3 loop spans 14 amino acids. Germline-derived CDR1 and CDR2 are DFQATT and SNEGSKA (reference sequence). The CDR3 protein is CSARGTSVLNEQFF. As DNA, the CDR3 is TGCAGTGCTAGGGGGACTAGCGTCTTAAATGAGCAGTTCTTC.

In its sample, this clonotype was seen a few times. V usage is TRBV12-3 or TRBV12-4 and J usage is TRBJ1-4, with D perhaps matching TRBD1 (6 bases). The CDR3 sequence is 13 residues long. V dropped 3 bases and J dropped 7 bases, with 9 bases sitting between them. This CDR3 reads CASSFRGGEKLFF. The CDR3 DNA sequence: TGTGCCAGCAGTTTTAGGGGGGGTGAAAAACTGTTTTTT.

The chain links TRBV28 to TRBJ1-5, with D possibly being TRBD1 (6 bases). Germline CDR1 reads MDHEN; CDR2 reads SYDVKM. V lost 6 bases to trimming and J lost 4 bases, with 13 bases between them. This CDR3 is built from 14 residues. CDR3 sequence (DNA): TGTGCCAGCAGCCCACAAAGGGGGAATCAGCCCCAGCATTTT. Encoded protein: CASSPQRGNQPQHF.

The V gene is TRBV5-5, the J gene TRBJ1-2; D ambiguous. Germline V gene data show CDR1 as SGHKS and CDR2 as YYEKEE (reference sequence). CDR3 length equals 14 residues. Trimming shortened V by 4 bases and J by 4 bases, and 14 bases separated the two germline ends. CDR3 sequence: CASSIFSGRYGYTF. The CDR3 coding sequence is TGTGCCAGCAGCATCTTCTCCGGGCGCTATGGCTACACCTTC.

This clonotype was picked up a small number of times. The J gene is TRBJ1-1, the V gene TRBV20-1, with no clear D. Trimming took off 1 base at V and 1 base at J, with 10 bases between the two ends. The CDR3 has 14 residues. The germline CDR1 and CDR2 sequences are DFQATT and SNEGSKA (reference sequence). The CDR3 nucleotides read TGCAGTGCTAGAGGACCGACCAGGAACACTGAAGCTTTCTTT. This sequence encodes CSARGPTRNTEAFF.

This clonotype was detected only a few times. The chain recombines TRBV4-3 with TRBJ1-4, with D tentatively TRBD1 (5 bases). The germline CDR1 and CDR2 sequences are LGHNA and YSLEER. The CDR3 contains 15 residues. V gave up 0 bases and J gave up 7 bases, with 12 bases separating them. CDR3 nucleotide sequence: TGCGCCAGCAGCCAAGAGACAGCCCTGAGTGAAAAACTGTTTTTT. This translates into CASSQETALSEKLFF.

This clonotype showed up just a few times. This sequence joins TRBV9 and TRBJ1-2; no definite D call. Between the trimmed V and J ends, which lost 3 bases and 2 bases, there was a span of 11 bases. The CDR3 has 14 residues. Germline V lookup: CDR1 SGDLS, CDR2 YYNGEE. CDR3 loop: CASSGGLGNYGYTF. CDR3 in DNA: TGTGCCAGCAGCGGTGGACTGGGAAACTATGGCTACACCTTC.

This clonotype was counted between two and nine times. The V call is TRBV7-2, the J call TRBJ2-1, with TRBD2 as a possible D gene (5 bases). CDR3 length: 15 amino acids. From germline, CDR1 is SGHTA and CDR2 FQGNSA. The V gene lost 7 bases and the J gene lost 1 base, with 14 bases spanning the gap. For the CDR3, the DNA is TGTGCCAGCAAAGATCTGAGGGCATCCTACAATGAGCAGTTCTTC. Residues: CASKDLRASYNEQFF.

Worth noting for this clonotype: The junction departs from germline at one end; a sequencing error may be responsible. This chain uses TRBV2 with TRBJ1-2; D might be TRBD1 (6 bases). Germline-derived CDR1 and CDR2 are SNHLY and FYNNEI. This CDR3 contains 15 residues. CDR3 nucleotide sequence: TGTGCCGGCAGTGAAGACCCGGTGACAGGAGGTGGCTACACCTTC. Protein sequence: CAGSEDPVTGGGYTF.

In its sample, this clonotype was seen a few times. This chain uses TRBV4-1 with TRBJ2-7; 10 bases are a match to TRBD1. Germline values: CDR1 MGHRA, CDR2 YSYEKL. This CDR3 is built from 15 residues. V was clipped by 4 bases and J by 1 base; unmatched bases: 4. CDR3 amino acids: CASSPRDRGSYEQYF. CDR3 nucleotide sequence: TGCGCCAGCAGCCCGCGGGACAGGGGTTCCTACGAGCAGTACTTC.

This clonotype appeared a few times. The V call is TRBV4-3, the J call TRBJ1-4, with D possibly being TRBD1 (6 bases). The V gene lost 5 bases and the J gene lost 7 bases, with 23 bases spanning the gap. Germline-derived CDR1 and CDR2 are LGHNA and YSLEER. CDR3 size: 17 residues. CDR3 sequence (DNA): TGCGCCAGCAGCTTACTAAGGGGGGGCGAAAAGGGTGAAAAACTGTTTTTT. Protein: CASSLLRGGEKGEKLFF.

The chain employs TRBV27 and TRBJ1-2; D is ambiguous. The V end was cut by 6 bases, the J end by 2 bases, with 7 bases between. This CDR3 contains 12 residues. Germline V gene lookup returns CDR1 MNHEY and CDR2 SMNVEV (reference sequence). The CDR3 sequence: CASRDDNYGYTF. DNA for the CDR3: TGTGCCAGCAGGGATGACAACTATGGCTACACCTTC.

In its sample, this clonotype was seen a few times. Because it lacks the conserved phenylalanine or tryptophan at the end, this CDR3 is likely a read error. This sequence joins TRBV7-2 and TRBJ1-2; perhaps TRBD1 as D (6 bases). The CDR3 has 15 residues. The germline CDR1 and CDR2 sequences are SGHTA and FQGNSA. V lost 7 bases and J lost 2, with 17 bases in between. DNA of the CDR3: TGTGCCAGCACCCCCCAGGGGCAAGGGAACTATGGCTACACCCTC. This codes for CASTPQGQGNYGYTL.

This clonotype came up a few times. The rearrangement uses TRBV7-6 and TRBJ2-6, with D uncertain. CDR1 and CDR2 (germline): SGHVS, FNYEAQ. Between the trimmed V and J ends, which lost 5 bases and 0 bases, there was a span of 8 bases. The length of the CDR3 is 15 residues. The chain's CDR3 is CASSPRYSGANVLTF. CDR3 nucleotides: TGTGCCAGCAGCCCACGATACTCTGGGGCCAACGTCCTGACTTTC.

This chain connects TRBV27 to TRBJ1-5, with a tentative D call TRBD1 (5 bases). CDR1 is MNHEY, CDR2 SMNVEV, per germline (reference sequence). This CDR3 region has 14 residues. V lost 8 bases and J 4 bases, leaving 15 bases between the germline ends. CDR3: CASGRAGINQPQHF. In nucleotides, the CDR3 is TGTGCCAGCGGAAGGGCAGGGATAAATCAGCCCCAGCATTTT.

This clonotype occurred a few times. The chain links TRBV28 to TRBJ2-5; no firm D call. The ends were cut back, 2 bases at V and 5 bases at J, with 9 bases in the middle. CDR3 length equals 13 residues. Germline V CDR1 and CDR2: MDHEN, SYDVKM. The CDR3 is CASSLNGRETQYF. Here the CDR3 DNA reads TGTGCCAGCAGTTTAAACGGCCGGGAGACCCAGTACTTC.

This rearrangement joins TRBV19 to TRBJ2-3; 8 bases fit TRBD2. CDR3 size: 13 residues. CDR1 is LNHDA and CDR2 is SQIVND in the germline V gene (reference sequence). Trimming removed 3 bases from V and 5 bases from J; junction bases left unmatched: 1. CDR3 nucleotides: TGTGCCAGTAGTATCCGGGGGGGAGATACGCAGTATTTT. This gives the protein CASSIRGGDTQYF.

The chain carries TRBV2 and TRBJ2-2; TRBD1 aligns across 10 bases. There are 14 residues in the CDR3. CDR1 and CDR2 from the germline V gene are SNHLY and FYNNEI. Trimming removed 4 bases from V and 5 bases from J; junction bases left unmatched: 1. Written as DNA, the CDR3 is TGTGCCAGCAGTGGGGACAGGGGAACCGGGGAGCTGTTTTTT. Translation: CASSGDRGTGELFF.

This clonotype has just a few counts. This chain joins TRBV5-1 and TRBJ1-2; D possibly corresponds to TRBD1 (6 bases). The CDR3 is 14 amino acids. Between the trimmed V and J ends, which lost 4 bases and 8 bases, there was a span of 18 bases. CDR1 and CDR2 from the germline V gene are SGHRS and YFSETQ. Here the CDR3 reads CASSPNRNRDGYTF. In nucleotides, the CDR3 is TGCGCCAGCAGCCCCAATAGAAACAGGGACGGCTACACCTTC.